The 7 T cell receptor beta chains presented below share a single source sample, sequenced in a study of blood T cell repertoires in COVID-19. Clones were read by immunoSEQ multiplex PCR, and TCRdb kept only the in-frame ones, dropping some. The sample consists of tens of thousands of clones, approximately 86% of them appearing once. The sequencing sample was made of peripheral blood. The receptors originated from a woman in her seventies with acute or convalescent COVID-19.

The chain links TRBV4-1 to TRBJ2-4; 8 bases are shared with TRBD1. The CDR3 has 20 residues. In germline, CDR1 is MGHRA, CDR2 YSYEKL. V lost 1 base, J lost 4 bases, and 18 bases stayed unmatched. The CDR3 DNA reads TGCGCCAGCAGCCAAGTTCCGCCCACGGACAGGGTGTATTTAAAAAACATTCAGTACTTC. Its protein is CASSQVPPTDRVYLKNIQYF.

V gene TRBV7-6 combines with J gene TRBJ2-7; TRBD2 matches at 7 bases. CDR1 SGHVS and CDR2 FNYEAQ come from the germline V gene. The CDR3 has 16 amino acids. Trimming removed 5 bases from V and 0 bases from J; junction bases left unmatched: 10. CDR3 region: CASSPGGAASSYEQYF. The CDR3 coding sequence is TGTGCCAGCAGCCCGGGGGGAGCGGCGAGCTCCTACGAGCAGTACTTC.

V and J are TRBV2 and TRBJ2-3, with 7 bases matching TRBD2. CDR3 length: 12 amino acids. J gave up 3 bases and V 9 bases, and 3 bases lay outside the gene matches. In germline, CDR1 is SNHLY, CDR2 FYNNEI. This chain's CDR3 is CARGLGTDTQYF. DNA for the CDR3: TGTGCCAGAGGACTAGGAACAGATACGCAGTATTTT.

A note on this clone: Its ends do not fully match the called genes, so a read error is possible. The chain combines TRBV5-1 with TRBJ1-6; D possibly corresponds to TRBD1 (6 bases). Germline CDR1 is SGHRS and CDR2 is YFSETQ. This CDR3 spans 14 amino acids. The CDR3 nucleotides read TGCGCCAGCGGACCGGGACATGATAACTCACCCCTCCACTTT. Its protein is CASGPGHDNSPLHF.

The V call is TRBV5-1, the J call TRBJ2-5, with 10 nucleotides matching TRBD2. The CDR3 contains 14 residues. CDR1 SGHRS and CDR2 YFSETQ come from the germline V gene. V lost 2 bases and J lost 3; bases outside the gene matches: 1. The DNA of the CDR3 is TGCGCCAGCAGCTTTGGGACTAGCGAAGAGACCCAGTACTTC. Translation gives CASSFGTSEETQYF.

The rearrangement joins TRBV5-4 to TRBJ2-7; no clear D gene. V was cut by 3 bases and J by 6 bases, with 13 bases left in between. Per the germline V gene, CDR1 is SGHNT and CDR2 is YYREEE (reference sequence). The CDR3 is 13 residues long. The CDR3 is CASSSEPPGEQYF. CDR3 DNA sequence: TGTGCCAGCAGCTCAGAACCCCCGGGCGAGCAGTACTTC. The full variable domain, rest sourced from reference TRBV5-4 and TRBJ2-7, is ETGVTQSPTHLIKTRGQQVTLRCSSQSGHNTVSWYQQALGQGPQFIFQYYREEENGRGNFPPRFSGLQFPNYSSELNVNALELDDSALYLCASSSEPPGEQYFGPGTRLTVT.

CDR3 in amino acids: CASSPGGDQPQHF. CDR3 coding DNA: TGTGCCAGCTCACCAGGAGGGGATCAGCCCCAGCATTTT. The chain links TRBV18 to TRBJ1-5, with D perhaps matching TRBD1 (5 bases). The CDR3 runs to 13 residues. V was trimmed by 2 bases and J by 5 bases, leaving 7 bases between them. Germline loops: CDR1 KGHSH, CDR2 LQKENI.